The 28 T cell receptor beta chains given below trace back to one sample, sequenced in a study of T cells after yellow fever vaccination (dated by TCRdb to about 2019). In light of the paper, this sample's treatment or condition label describes: live attenuated yellow fever vaccine strain. Libraries were built with 5' RACE. TCRdb records Illumina HiSeq 2500 as the sequencer. TCRdb cleaned the public reads at Q25 with fastp, built clones with MiXCR and kept in-frame beta chains. CDR3 protein sequences are deduplicated, and each keeps its most common genes and DNA. The sample table holds around 550,000 distinct CDR3 sequences, of which 15% to 20% were seen once. 14% of the sample belongs to the ten largest clones. The material was PBMCs, obtained 15 days after the yellow fever booster vaccination. These receptors were collected from a young man who received the YFV17D yellow fever vaccine.

This clonotype was found a few times. V is TRBV12-3 or TRBV12-4 and J is TRBJ2-7; D not certain. Deletions cut 6 bases from V and 1 base from J, with 13 bases between. The CDR3 extends over 14 amino acids. The CDR3 is CASRLDSVSYEQYF. The CDR3 bases are TGTGCCAGCAGGCTAGACTCTGTTTCCTACGAGCAGTACTTC.

This clonotype occurred a few times. This sequence joins TRBV7-2 and TRBJ2-2; no firm D call. V dropped 4 bases and J dropped 1 base, with 7 bases sitting between them. This CDR3 spans 14 amino acids. Germline loops: CDR1 SGHTA, CDR2 FQGNSA. The CDR3 loop reads CASSYYENTGELFF. DNA for the CDR3: TGTGCCAGCAGCTACTATGAGAACACCGGGGAGCTGTTTTTT.

This clonotype has more than one count but fewer than ten. This chain uses TRBV14 with TRBJ2-4; 8 nucleotides line up with TRBD2. V dropped 4 bases and J dropped 4; count of bases not matched to a gene: 6. Per germline, CDR1 SGHDN and CDR2 FVKESK. The CDR3 is 15 residues long. The CDR3 region is CASSLSGTIKNIQYF. In nucleotides, the CDR3 is TGTGCCAGCAGCCTTAGCGGGACGATAAAAAACATTCAGTACTTC.

This clonotype turned up a few times. The chain is built from TRBV7-8 and TRBJ1-4; D gene unclear. V was cut by 5 bases and J by 6 bases, with 4 bases left in between. In germline, CDR1 is SGHVS, CDR2 FQNEAQ. The CDR3 is 11 amino acids. Here the CDR3 DNA reads TGTGCCAGCAGCGAAGATGAAAAACTGTTTTTT. Translating it yields CASSEDEKLFF.

V and J are TRBV9 and TRBJ2-6; D might be TRBD1 (5 bases). This CDR3 is 15 amino acids long. V gave up 4 bases and J gave up 1 base, with 9 bases separating them. Germline V lookup: CDR1 SGDLS, CDR2 YYNGEE. The CDR3 protein is CASSQGVSGANVLTF. CDR3 bases: TGTGCCAGCAGCCAAGGGGTGTCTGGGGCCAACGTCCTGACTTTC.

The chain uses TRBV7-2 and TRBJ2-1; D not resolved. The CDR3 consists of 15 residues. Per germline, CDR1 SGHTA and CDR2 FQGNSA. V was pared by 7 bases and J by 3 bases, with 16 bases between. The chain's CDR3 is CASKPLETLYNEQFF. CDR3 bases: TGTGCCAGCAAGCCGCTTGAGACACTCTACAATGAGCAGTTCTTC.

This chain joins TRBV18 and TRBJ2-7; 7 nucleotides match TRBD2. With V trimmed by 2 bases and J by 5 bases, 3 bases remained unmatched. In germline, CDR1 is KGHSH, CDR2 LQKENI. The CDR3 totals 13 residues. As DNA, the CDR3 is TGTGCCAGCTCACCAGGGGCGGGAGACGAGCAGTACTTC. Protein sequence: CASSPGAGDEQYF. The full variable domain, completed using reference TRBV18 and TRBJ2-7, is NAGVMQNPRHLVRRRGQEARLRCSPMKGHSHVYWYRQLPEEGLKFMVYLQKENIIDESGMPKERFSAEFPKEGPSILRIQQVVRGDSAAYFCASSPGAGDEQYFGPGTRLTVT.

This rearrangement joins TRBV7-2 to TRBJ1-6, with a possible D match to TRBD1 (5 bases). There are 15 residues in the CDR3. Germline values: CDR1 SGHTA, CDR2 FQGNSA. Trimming cost V 1 base and J 10 bases, with 14 bases left between them. The CDR3 coding sequence is TGTGCCAGCAGCTTAGAACAGGCCCGACGGTCACCCCTCCACTTT. Amino acid sequence: CASSLEQARRSPLHF.

There are a few counts of this clonotype. The chain combines TRBV5-1 with TRBJ2-6; D gene uncertain. Germline assignment: CDR1 SGHRS and CDR2 YFSETQ. V was pared by 1 base and J by 0 bases, with 8 bases between. This CDR3 region has 16 residues. The CDR3 bases are TGCGCCAGCAGCTTGCCCCCCGGCTCTGGGGCCAACGTCCTGACTTTC. It is translated as CASSLPPGSGANVLTF.

The chain employs TRBV6-1 and TRBJ2-7; 7 bases are shared with TRBD2. CDR1 and CDR2 from the germline V gene are MNHNS and SASEGT. V gave up 6 bases and J gave up 2 bases; unmatched junction bases: 10. CDR3 length equals 15 residues. CDR3 sequence reads: CASRWKPSGTYEQYF. The CDR3 bases are TGTGCCAGCAGGTGGAAACCTAGCGGTACCTACGAGCAGTACTTC.

The chain joins TRBV10-1 to TRBJ2-7; D uncertain. This CDR3 region has 15 residues. Trimming stripped 0 bases from V and 7 bases from J, with 16 bases between. Germline CDR1 reads WNHNN; CDR2 reads SYGVQD (reference sequence). The CDR3 DNA is TGCGCCAGCAGTGAGTCGAGGAGCTTCGGTGGTGAGCAGTACTTC. Amino acid sequence: CASSESRSFGGEQYF.

This clonotype was detected a few times. The chain carries TRBV3-1 and TRBJ2-1; a weak D match, TRBD2 (5 bases). Looked up from germline, CDR1 is LGHDT and CDR2 is YNNKEL (reference sequence). V dropped 1 base and J dropped 6 bases, with 13 bases sitting between them. The CDR3 totals 15 residues. CDR3 sequence reads: CASSQALLEVNEQFF. The CDR3 DNA is TGTGCCAGCAGCCAAGCCCTACTAGAGGTCAATGAGCAGTTCTTC.

This clonotype was seen only a few times. The chain joins TRBV12-3 or TRBV12-4 to TRBJ1-1; D remains unclear. The CDR3 has 13 amino acids. Trimming stripped 5 bases from V and 6 bases from J, with 13 bases between. The CDR3 here is CASSPRSRSEAFF. The CDR3 region has the DNA TGTGCCAGCAGTCCCCGTTCCCGTTCTGAAGCTTTCTTT.

This clonotype was observed a handful of times. The CDR3 is CASSFRVGLYNEQFF. Here the CDR3 DNA reads TGTGCCAGCAGCTTCAGGGTTGGACTCTACAATGAGCAGTTCTTC. The J gene is TRBJ2-1, the V gene TRBV5-6; D possibly matches TRBD1 or TRBD2 (5 bases each). This CDR3 spans 15 amino acids. V lost 2 bases to trimming and J lost 3 bases, with 12 bases between them. Germline V gives CDR1 SGHDT, CDR2 YYEEEE. The full variable domain, with the rest looked up from reference TRBV5-6 and TRBJ2-1, is DAGVTQSPTHLIKTRGQQVTLRCSPKSGHDTVSWYQQALGQGPQFIFQYYEEEERQRGNFPDRFSGHQFPNYSSELNVNALLLGDSALYLCASSFRVGLYNEQFFGPGTRLTVL.

This clonotype was seen more than once but under ten times. The chain is built from TRBV20-1 and TRBJ2-3; 8 bases map to TRBD2. V shed 5 bases, J shed 6 bases, and the junction held 7 bases outside the gene matches. There are 13 residues in the CDR3. CDR1 and CDR2 (germline): DFQATT, SNEGSKA (reference sequence). CDR3 coding DNA: TGCAGTGCTCTTCCAAGCGGGAGTGATACGCAGTATTTT. Protein product: CSALPSGSDTQYF.

The chain uses TRBV20-1 and TRBJ2-7; 7 bases are shared with TRBD2. Germline CDR1 and CDR2: DFQATT and SNEGSKA (reference sequence). The CDR3 runs 13 residues. Losses at the gene ends were 5 bases for V and 0 bases for J; bases not matched to a gene: 4. DNA for the CDR3: TGCAGTGCTTCCGGGACTACCTCCTACGAGCAGTACTTC. This sequence encodes CSASGTTSYEQYF.

The J gene is TRBJ2-7, the V gene TRBV15; D unresolved. Germline CDR1 is LNHNV and CDR2 is YYDKDF (reference sequence). Trimming stripped 1 base from V and 3 bases from J, with 16 bases between. The CDR3 has 16 amino acids. CDR3 residues: CATSRVYPGINYEQYF. The DNA of the CDR3 is TGTGCCACCAGCAGAGTGTACCCAGGCATTAACTACGAGCAGTACTTC.

The rearrangement joins TRBV28 to TRBJ2-7; 13 nucleotides match TRBD2. The CDR3 totals 16 residues. V lost 3 bases to trimming and J lost 4 bases; unmatched junction nucleotides: 6. CDR1 and CDR2 (germline): MDHEN, SYDVKM. The DNA of the CDR3 is TGTGCCAGCAGTTTGGATGGGACTAGCGGGGATTACGAGCAGTACTTC. The encoded protein is CASSLDGTSGDYEQYF. Using reference TRBV28 and TRBJ2-7 for the parts outside the CDR3, the full variable domain is DVKVTQSSRYLVKRTGEKVFLECVQDMDHENMFWYRQDPGLGLRLIYFSYDVKMKEKGDIPEGYSVSREKKERFSLILESASTNQTSMYLCASSLDGTSGDYEQYFGPGTRLTVT.

V is TRBV27 and J is TRBJ2-7, with 8 positions matching TRBD2. This CDR3 region has 13 residues. The V segment lost 5 bases and the J segment 7 bases; nucleotides outside the gene matches: 7. CDR1 and CDR2 from the germline V gene are MNHEY and SMNVEV (reference sequence). In nucleotides, the CDR3 is TGTGCCAGCAGTCCGACTAGCGATGTGGAGCAGTACTTC. Protein sequence: CASSPTSDVEQYF.

This clonotype was seen a handful of times. The chain links TRBV20-1 to TRBJ2-1; no firm D call. The CDR3 runs 16 residues. V lost 0 bases and J 2 bases, leaving 14 bases between the germline ends. Germline CDR1 reads DFQATT; CDR2 reads SNEGSKA (reference sequence). For the CDR3, the DNA is TGCAGTGCTAGAGATTACGGTCCCCAAACCTACAATGAGCAGTTCTTC. Translated: CSARDYGPQTYNEQFF.

V gene TRBV20-1 combines with J gene TRBJ1-5; the match to TRBD1 covers 7 bases. This CDR3 is built from 14 residues. Germline lookup yields CDR1 DFQATT and CDR2 SNEGSKA (reference sequence). J gave up 0 bases and V 4 bases, and 3 bases lay outside the gene matches. Written as DNA, the CDR3 is TGCAGTGCTAAGGACAGGTATAGCAATCAGCCCCAGCATTTT. As protein: CSAKDRYSNQPQHF.

The chain recombines TRBV11-2 with TRBJ2-2; TRBD2 matches 9 bases. This CDR3 has 19 residues. Germline trimming cut 5 bases from V and 8 bases from J; bases unmatched to any gene: 21. Germline CDR1 is SGHAT and CDR2 is FQNNGV. CDR3 protein: CASSRQGVAGARTPGELFF. CDR3 DNA: TGTGCCAGCAGCCGTCAGGGGGTAGCGGGAGCTCGAACACCGGGGGAGCTGTTTTTT.

In this sample, this clonotype turned up a few times. The chain joins TRBV6-1 to TRBJ2-5; D possibly corresponds to TRBD1 (6 bases). The CDR3 is 13 amino acids. V was trimmed by 6 bases and J by 5 bases, leaving 13 bases between them. CDR1 is MNHNS, CDR2 SASEGT, per germline. Here the CDR3 DNA reads TGTGCCAGCAGCAAGAACAGGGTGGAGACCCAGTACTTC. This encodes CASSKNRVETQYF.

CDR3 region: CSVEGEYGTGELFF. In nucleotides, the CDR3 is TGCAGCGTTGAAGGCGAGTATGGCACCGGGGAGCTGTTTTTT. This sequence joins TRBV29-1 and TRBJ2-2; D is unresolved. This CDR3 region has 14 residues. CDR1 and CDR2 (germline): SQVTM, ANQGSEA. Trimming cost V 1 base and J 4 bases, with 10 bases left between them.

The sample holds a few counts of this clonotype. The CDR3 DNA follows: TGTGCCAGCAGCCCCCGGTTCATACAGGGGCAGACCCAGTACTTC. Translated: CASSPRFIQGQTQYF. The rearrangement uses TRBV7-8 and TRBJ2-5; TRBD1 aligns across 7 bases. The V segment lost 5 bases and the J segment 6 bases; nucleotides outside the gene matches: 12. This CDR3 is 15 amino acids long. Per germline, CDR1 SGHVS and CDR2 FQNEAQ.

This clonotype showed up just a few times. This chain connects TRBV13 to TRBJ2-1; TRBD2 matches 13 bases. The CDR3 has 17 residues. Germline V gives CDR1 PRHDT, CDR2 FYEKMQ (reference sequence). V lost 5 bases and J lost 10; bases outside the gene matches: 14. The CDR3 loop is CASSTGLAGVISGEQFF. CDR3 bases: TGTGCCAGCAGCACAGGACTAGCGGGAGTTATCTCTGGCGAGCAGTTCTTC.

This sequence joins TRBV20-1 and TRBJ2-7; unclear D gene. Trimming stripped 4 bases from V and 3 bases from J, with 10 bases between. Germline V gene sequence: CDR1 DFQATT, CDR2 SNEGSKA (reference sequence). The CDR3 loop spans 12 amino acids. The CDR3 DNA sequence: TGCAGTGCTACTGAACGGGTCTACGAGCAGTACTTC. Encoded protein: CSATERVYEQYF.

The V gene is TRBV7-9, the J gene TRBJ2-3; 11 bases map to TRBD2. Unmatched junction bases numbered 4, after V lost 3 bases and J lost 2 bases. The length of the CDR3 is 16 residues. Germline CDR1 and CDR2: SEHNR and FQNEAQ (reference sequence). CDR3 region: CASSFPTSGVTDTQYF. The CDR3, as DNA: TGTGCCAGCAGCTTCCCGACTAGCGGGGTCACAGATACGCAGTATTTT.